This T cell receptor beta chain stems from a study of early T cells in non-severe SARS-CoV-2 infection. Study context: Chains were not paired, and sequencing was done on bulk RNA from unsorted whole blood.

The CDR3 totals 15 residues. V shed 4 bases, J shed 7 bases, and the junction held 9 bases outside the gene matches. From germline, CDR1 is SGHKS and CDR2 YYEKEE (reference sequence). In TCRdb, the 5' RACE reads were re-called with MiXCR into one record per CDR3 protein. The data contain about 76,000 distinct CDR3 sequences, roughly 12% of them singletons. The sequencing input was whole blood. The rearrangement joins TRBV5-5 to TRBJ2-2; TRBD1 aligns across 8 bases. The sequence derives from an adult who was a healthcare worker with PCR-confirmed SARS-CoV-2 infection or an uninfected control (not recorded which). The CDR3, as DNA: TGTGCCAGCAGCAGGTGGACAGGGAAAAACGGGGAGCTGTTTTTT. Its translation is CASSRWTGKNGELFF.